The source of this T cell receptor (beta chain) is a study of shared clonotypes between healthy human individuals. Study summary: Samples came from a couple of female and three male donors aged 18 to 49. General study results and limits: The donor pool, a small one, limited the genetic and exposure-history diversity represented. Several donors had around 5.2% of their naive CD4 clonotypes in common.

Positively selected for CCR7, the CD45RO-negative cells used as naive CD8 cells excluded terminally differentiated effector memory CD45RA+ cells. Per the original methods: Filtering differed because ImmunoSEQ produced junction-only sequences that carried no quality scores. Here immunoSEQ multiplex PCR was the method, and the copy in TCRdb shows in-frame clones only, minus some. Clonal size and the V and J genes are those of that table, whereas D and trimming came from the DNA. The data hold under 850,000 clones, with 90% to 95% observed a single time. This clone was counted only a few times. Its specificity is unknown. The CDR3 has 14 amino acids. The V gene lost 1 base and the J gene lost 5 bases, with 11 bases spanning the gap. Germline V lookup: CDR1 MGHRA, CDR2 YSYEKL.

The sequencing sample was made of naive CD8+ T cells sorted from blood. The genes are TRBV4-1 and TRBJ1-1; D remains unclear. This clonotype was sampled from a young man in good health. The CDR3 DNA reads as TGCGCCAGCAGCCAAGTTGGGCTGGTAACTGAAGCTTTCTTT. Its protein is CASSQVGLVTEAFF.